The 19 T cell receptor beta chains given below trace back to one sample, sequenced in a study of blood T cells in healthy people across ages. Primed by a sample-barcoded 5' primer and a J-beta primer mix, a second PCR proceeded for 7 to 11 cycles. TCRdb analysed the 5' RACE reads with MiXCR anew, one entry per CDR3 protein. The data contain approximately 900,000 distinct CDR3 sequences, roughly 29% of them singletons. The data also belong to a second study, concerning T cells of mothers and their children.

The source material was blood. These receptors were taken from a woman aged 40 to 49 in good health.

This clonotype was counted only a few times. This chain joins TRBV5-1 and TRBJ2-5; 11 bases map to TRBD2. The CDR3 has 16 residues. Unmatched junction bases numbered 10, after V lost 3 bases and J lost 6 bases. The germline V gene encodes CDR1 SGHRS and CDR2 YFSETQ. CDR3 loop: CASSWGLAEGVKTQYF. The CDR3 region has the DNA TGCGCCAGCAGCTGGGGACTAGCGGAGGGTGTGAAGACCCAGTACTTC.

This clonotype was seen only a few times. The chain is built from TRBV6-5 and TRBJ1-1; 11 bases align to TRBD1. The V gene's germline CDR1 is MNHEY and CDR2 SVGAGI. J was trimmed by 3 bases and V by 11 bases; bases with no gene match: 2. CDR3 length: 12 amino acids. The CDR3, as DNA: TGTGCCGGACAGGGGGCCGACACTGAAGCTTTCTTT. Translated: CAGQGADTEAFF.

The CDR3 sequence: CASSQRTSGDPGELFF. CDR3 sequence (DNA): TGTGCCAGCAGCCAAAGGACTAGCGGGGACCCCGGGGAGCTGTTTTTT. The chain joins TRBV3-1 to TRBJ2-2; 12 positions match TRBD2. The V gene's germline CDR1 is LGHDT and CDR2 YNNKEL (reference sequence). V gave up 2 bases and J gave up 6 bases; unmatched junction bases: 4. The CDR3 extends over 16 amino acids. The variable domain in full, completed from reference TRBV3-1 and TRBJ2-2, reads DTAVSQTPKYLVTQMGNDKSIKCEQNLGHDTMYWYKQDSKKFLKIMFSYNNKELIINETVPNRFSPKSPDKAHLNLHINSLELGDSAVYFCASSQRTSGDPGELFFGEGSRLTVL.

This clonotype was recorded a few times. The V call is TRBV4-1, the J call TRBJ2-5; D is unclear. Germline CDR1 reads MGHRA; CDR2 reads YSYEKL. With 8 bases removed from V and 11 bases from J, the gap between germline ends came to 6 bases. The CDR3 is 8 amino acids. CDR3 DNA sequence: TGCGCCAGCCTGTGGCAGTACTTC. Translation gives CASLWQYF.

The J gene is TRBJ2-5, the V gene TRBV5-1, with 9 bases fitting TRBD1. The CDR3 is 16 amino acids. With V trimmed by 3 bases and J by 3 bases, 9 bases remained unmatched. Germline-derived CDR1 and CDR2 are SGHRS and YFSETQ. CDR3: CASSSSPTGGKETQYF. CDR3 DNA sequence: TGCGCCAGCAGCTCGTCCCCGACAGGGGGGAAAGAGACCCAGTACTTC.

The CDR3 DNA is TGTGCCAGCAGCTTACCCGGGGGCGTGGAGACCCAGTACTTC. Translation: CASSLPGGVETQYF. This chain uses TRBV11-2 with TRBJ2-4, with D perhaps given as TRBD1 or TRBD2 (6 bases each). The end of the DNA is better explained by TRBJ2-5, so the J call may be wrong. This CDR3 contains 14 residues. The germline V gene has CDR1 SGHAT and CDR2 FQNNGV.

J is TRBJ2-3 and V is TRBV7-6; TRBD1 might be the D (6 bases). Trimming left V 3 bases short and J 4 bases short, with 14 bases between. This CDR3 contains 15 residues. Germline V gives CDR1 SGHVS, CDR2 FNYEAQ. The CDR3 DNA reads as TGTGCCAGCAGCTTGCAGGGGATGGCCTCAGATACGCAGTATTTT. Its protein product is CASSLQGMASDTQYF.

This clonotype has only a few counts. The chain uses TRBV9 and TRBJ2-2, with TRBD2 identical over 14 bases. The V gene's germline CDR1 is SGDLS and CDR2 YYNGEE. The length of the CDR3 is 16 residues. J was trimmed by 6 bases and V by 5 bases; bases with no gene match: 6. CDR3 DNA: TGTGCCAGCAGGGCGACTAGCGGGGGGGCTGCCGGGGAGCTGTTTTTT. Translated: CASRATSGGAAGELFF.

This clonotype was observed at least ten times. The chain has TRBV7-2 and TRBJ2-1, with TRBD2 matching over 7 bases. V trimming: 6 bases; J trimming: 0 bases; junction bases outside the gene matches: 5. Germline CDR1 is SGHTA and CDR2 is FQGNSA. The CDR3 sequence is 15 residues long. CDR3 sequence: CASSSGTTSYNEQFF. CDR3 sequence (DNA): TGTGCCAGCAGTTCCGGGACTACCTCCTACAATGAGCAGTTCTTC.

The chain joins TRBV6-5 to TRBJ2-4, with 9 bases identical to TRBD1. The end of the DNA is better explained by TRBJ2-7, so the J call may be wrong. Per germline, CDR1 MNHEY and CDR2 SVGAGI. The CDR3 covers 15 residues. DNA of the CDR3: TGTGCCAGCAGTTACATCGGGACAGGGACCTACGAGCAGTACTTC. As protein: CASSYIGTGTYEQYF.

This clonotype was picked up a small number of times. The chain links TRBV7-2 to TRBJ1-5; D not certain. Germline lookup yields CDR1 SGHTA and CDR2 FQGNSA. Deletions cut 5 bases from V and 0 bases from J, with 11 bases between. The CDR3 contains 15 residues. The CDR3 DNA is TGTGCCAGCAGCCGCCAGAAGCATAGCAATCAGCCCCAGCATTTT. It yields the protein CASSRQKHSNQPQHF.

Comments on this clonotype: Germline and junction disagree at one end, which may indicate a read error. The V and J genes are TRBV12-3 or TRBV12-4 and TRBJ1-1; maybe TRBD1 (6 bases). This CDR3 contains 13 residues. The CDR3 bases are TGCGCCAGCAGAGGGGGGGTGAACACTGAAGCTTTCTTT. It encodes CASRGGVNTEAFF.

This clonotype has at least ten counts. This chain uses TRBV6-1 with TRBJ2-4; 9 nucleotides agree with TRBD1. The ends lost 4 bases at V and 14 bases at J; junction bases unmatched: 9. CDR3 length: 13 amino acids. Germline values: CDR1 MNHNS, CDR2 SASEGT. CDR3 sequence (DNA): TGTGCCAGCAGTGGACTAACAGGGGGCATGGAGTACTTC. Residues: CASSGLTGGMEYF.

The V gene is TRBV9, the J gene TRBJ1-4; D gene ambiguous. Trimming took 3 bases from V and 5 from J, leaving 23 bases between them. The CDR3 is 18 residues long. Germline V gives CDR1 SGDLS, CDR2 YYNGEE. CDR3 loop: CASSEEVGPTRLNEKLFF. CDR3 DNA: TGTGCCAGCAGCGAGGAGGTAGGACCGACAAGACTAAATGAAAAACTGTTTTTT.

This clonotype was seen more than once but under ten times. This rearrangement joins TRBV7-2 to TRBJ1-2, with TRBD1 matching over 9 bases. In germline, CDR1 is SGHTA, CDR2 FQGNSA. The V and J ends lost 2 bases and 4 bases, in that order; junction bases with no gene match: 8. The CDR3 totals 16 residues. As DNA, the CDR3 is TGTGCCAGCAGCTTACAAAGCCCGACAGGGGGCTATGGCTACACCTTC. It specifies CASSLQSPTGGYGYTF.

As regards this clonotype: Relative to the germline gene, one junction end is altered; a read error may explain this. The chain uses TRBV29-1 and TRBJ1-5; D is uncertain. Germline CDR1 is SQVTM and CDR2 is ANQGSEA. The CDR3 consists of 12 residues. The CDR3 coding sequence is TGCAGCATTGAATCTCCTGATCAGCCCCAGCATTTT. Amino acid sequence: CSIESPDQPQHF. Looking up the rest from reference TRBV29-1 and TRBJ1-5 gives the full variable domain: SAVISQKPSRDICQRGTSLTIQCQVDSQVTMMFWYRQQPGQSLTLIATANQGSEATYESGFVIDKFPISRPNLTFSTLTVSNMSPEDSSIYLCSIESPDQPQHFGDGTRLSIL.

This clonotype was seen many times. The chain has TRBV5-1 and TRBJ2-1; D may be TRBD1 (5 bases). Germline CDR1 reads SGHRS; CDR2 reads YFSETQ. V shed 1 base and J shed 6 bases, with 8 bases lying between them. The CDR3 totals 13 residues. CDR3 DNA: TGCGCCAGCAGCTTGCGGCAGGGCAATGAGCAGTTCTTC. Protein sequence: CASSLRQGNEQFF.

The V and J genes are TRBV20-1 and TRBJ2-1, with TRBD2 matching over 7 bases. The V segment lost 5 bases and the J segment 6 bases; nucleotides outside the gene matches: 10. Germline values: CDR1 DFQATT, CDR2 SNEGSKA (reference sequence). The CDR3 is made up of 14 amino acids. The CDR3 DNA follows: TGCAGTGCTCCCTCTCCGGGAGGAGGCAATGAGCAGTTCTTC. Protein: CSAPSPGGGNEQFF.

V and J are TRBV6-1 and TRBJ1-1; D remains unclear. The germline V and J ends were trimmed by 6 bases and 1 base, with 15 bases remaining between them. The CDR3 runs 15 residues. In germline, CDR1 is MNHNS, CDR2 SASEGT. CDR3 nucleotides: TGTGCCAGCAGACCGAGACATGACGCGAACACTGAAGCTTTCTTT. This translates into CASRPRHDANTEAFF.